The rows below give T cell receptor beta chains drawn from one sample of a study of control samples from healthy donors and cancer patients. The assay was immunoSEQ multiplex PCR, and TCRdb's table has in-frame clones only and misses some. Among 110,000 or so clones listed, roughly nine tenths were seen once. Sequencing input: blood. The receptors here all came from a man aged 50 or older in good health. Each CDR3 is given without its conserved first and last residue. Size is stated for part of the rows, as once, few or many counts, or as a class when the clone is expanded.

abundance	len	v_gene	j_gene	CDR3aa
NA	13	TRBV10-2	TRBJ2-2	ASRTGGIGTGELF
NA	13	TRBV5-1	TRBJ2-6	ASSLVVSGANVLT
NA	11	TRBV2	TRBJ1-5	ASSGTSNQPQH
NA	13	TRBV27	TRBJ1-4	ASSLGPPSHEKLF
NA	12	TRBV7-2	TRBJ2-3	ASSLGGRADTQY
NA	11	TRBV29-1	TRBJ2-3	SVRGQSTDTQY
NA	9	TRBV10-2	TRBJ1-1	ASSANTEAF
NA	13	TRBV6-5	TRBJ1-1	ASRDRGVRISEAF
NA	10	TRBV11-2	TRBJ2-3	ASTSGTDTQY
NA	13	TRBV4-1	TRBJ1-1	ASSQKTQGPPEAF
NA	13	TRBV7-2	TRBJ1-5	ASSLHDSFNQPQH
NA	12	TRBV13	TRBJ2-2	ASRPGRSTGELF
once	14	TRBV9	TRBJ1-3	ASSAPGVSSGNTIY
NA	16	TRBV6-1	TRBJ1-5	ASSELRTGGAGNQPQH
once	12	TRBV19	TRBJ1-1	ASSTGQLGTEAF
NA	14	TRBV2	TRBJ1-1	ASSFDMEGSNTEAF
NA	14	TRBV4-3	TRBJ2-2	ASSPQLRGNTGELF
once	13	TRBV5-1	TRBJ1-2	ASSLGTLNNYGYT
NA	10	TRBV29-1	TRBJ1-6	SVATGGGPLH
once	14	TRBV5-1	TRBJ1-5	ASSLGNPGSNQPQH
NA	13	TRBV5-6	TRBJ2-5	ASSLMVTGLETQY
NA	15	TRBV18	TRBJ1-3	ASSPGGGTFSGNTIY
NA	13	TRBV5-1	TRBJ2-7	ASSLGTSASYEQY
NA	12	TRBV9	TRBJ1-4	ASSVGGFNEKLF
NA	13	TRBV7-2	TRBJ2-6	ATNPQSSGANVLT
once	9	TRBV5-5	TRBJ2-7	ASSSHYEQY
NA	10	TRBV24-1	TRBJ2-3	ATSSDLYTQY
NA	11	TRBV20-1	TRBJ1-4	SASRQGSEKLF
NA	12	TRBV19	TRBJ2-3	ASSLPPPAAPQY
NA	10	TRBV25-1	TRBJ2-3	ASNVGGDTQY
NA	11	TRBV27	TRBJ2-3	ASSLSSTDTQY
NA	11	TRBV25-1	TRBJ2-7	ASNSGQDYEQY
NA	14	TRBV9	TRBJ1-1	ASSTGTGAENTEAF
NA	9	TRBV20-1	TRBJ1-2	SASRTLGYT
few	12	TRBV2	TRBJ2-7	ASSADWMSYEQY
NA	11	TRBV7-2	TRBJ1-1	ASSYKTGTEAF
NA	13	TRBV27	TRBJ1-1	ASSLGEGMNTEAF
NA	11	TRBV2	TRBJ2-5	ASSDLGGQTQY
NA	15	TRBV5-8	TRBJ1-4	ASSLGTGGALREKLF
NA	16	TRBV15	TRBJ2-7	ATSTPGGSGEASYEQY
NA	13	TRBV25-1	TRBJ1-4	ASSDYGTGGEKLF
NA	13	TRBV7-2	TRBJ2-3	ASSFWTGRTDTQY
NA	12	TRBV28	TRBJ2-3	ASSFPGATDTQY
NA	14	TRBV5-4	TRBJ2-4	ASSRGPGSAKNIQY
NA	10	TRBV19	TRBJ1-1	ASSIGTTEAF
NA	13	TRBV5-3	TRBJ1-5	ARSLEANRNQPQH